The clone carrying this T cell receptor beta chain was detected only a few times. J was trimmed by 5 bases and V by 6 bases; bases with no gene match: 5. CDR3 size: 14 residues. Germline assignment: CDR1 MNHEY and CDR2 SVGAGI. Authors' methods: Reference gene primer amplification gave nucleated cell count estimates. Method: immunoSEQ multiplex PCR; TCRdb's copy keeps in-frame clones and lacks some. The DNA was the basis for D and trimming; V, J and clone size are from that table. Counted here are tens of thousands of clones, 65% to 85% occurring once; the ten biggest clones make up 7.2%. This sample is drawn from a study of blood T cell repertoires in COVID-19. Study details: Sites across the United States, Italy and Spain contributed samples from acute and convalescent COVID-19. Nucleic acid was either cDNA or gDNA, and it came from T cells, B-cell-depleted T cells, or PBMCs.

This receptor was identified in a man in his fifties or sixties with acute or convalescent COVID-19. This chain links TRBV6-5 with TRBJ2-2, with 8 bases identical to TRBD2. The sequencing input was peripheral blood. In DNA, the CDR3 is TGTGCCAGCAGGTCACTAGCGGCAACCGGGGAGCTGTTTTTT. Translated, it gives CASRSLAATGELFF.